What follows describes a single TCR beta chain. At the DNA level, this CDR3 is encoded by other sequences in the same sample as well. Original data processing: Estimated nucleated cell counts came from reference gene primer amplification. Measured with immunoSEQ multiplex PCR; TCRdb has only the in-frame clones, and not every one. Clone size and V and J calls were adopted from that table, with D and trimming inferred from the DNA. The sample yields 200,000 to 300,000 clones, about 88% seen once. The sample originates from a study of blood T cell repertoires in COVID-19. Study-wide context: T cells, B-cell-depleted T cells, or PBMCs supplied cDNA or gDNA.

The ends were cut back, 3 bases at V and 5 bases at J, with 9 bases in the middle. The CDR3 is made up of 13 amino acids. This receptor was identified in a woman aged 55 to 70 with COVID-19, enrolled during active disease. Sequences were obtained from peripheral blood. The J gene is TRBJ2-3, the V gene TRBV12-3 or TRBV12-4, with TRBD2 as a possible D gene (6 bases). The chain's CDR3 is CASSLRREDTQYF. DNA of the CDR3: TGTGCCAGCAGTTTGAGGAGGGAAGATACGCAGTATTTT.